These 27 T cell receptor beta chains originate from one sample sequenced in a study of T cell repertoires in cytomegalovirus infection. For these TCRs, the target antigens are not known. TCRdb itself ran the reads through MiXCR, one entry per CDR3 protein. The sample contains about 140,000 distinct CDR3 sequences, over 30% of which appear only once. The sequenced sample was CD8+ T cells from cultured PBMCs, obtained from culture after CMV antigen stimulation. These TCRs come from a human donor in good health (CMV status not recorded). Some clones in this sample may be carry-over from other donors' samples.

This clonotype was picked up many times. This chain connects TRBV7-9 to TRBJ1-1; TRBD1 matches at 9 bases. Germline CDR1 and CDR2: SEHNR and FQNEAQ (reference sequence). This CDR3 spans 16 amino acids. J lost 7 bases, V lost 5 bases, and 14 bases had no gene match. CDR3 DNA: TGTGCCAGCAGCACCGTGGACAGGGGAGAAGGGAATGAAGCTTTCTTT. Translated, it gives CASSTVDRGEGNEAFF.

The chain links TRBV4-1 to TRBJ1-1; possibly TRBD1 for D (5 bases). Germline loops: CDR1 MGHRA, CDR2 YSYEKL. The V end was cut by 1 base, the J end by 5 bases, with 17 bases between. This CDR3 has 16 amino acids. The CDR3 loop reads CASSQALVRAKTEAFF. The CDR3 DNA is TGCGCCAGCAGCCAAGCATTGGTCAGGGCTAAAACTGAAGCTTTCTTT.

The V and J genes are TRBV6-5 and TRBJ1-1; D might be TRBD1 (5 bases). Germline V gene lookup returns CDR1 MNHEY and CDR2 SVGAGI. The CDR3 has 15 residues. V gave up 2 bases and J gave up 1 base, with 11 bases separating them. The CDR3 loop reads CASSYIGGANTEAFF. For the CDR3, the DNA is TGTGCCAGCAGTTACATTGGGGGAGCGAACACTGAAGCTTTCTTT.

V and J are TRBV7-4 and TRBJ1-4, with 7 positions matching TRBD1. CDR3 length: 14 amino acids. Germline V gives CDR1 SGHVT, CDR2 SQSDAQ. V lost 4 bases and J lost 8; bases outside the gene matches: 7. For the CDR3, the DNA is TGTGCCAGCAGCTCGACAGGGAAGATGGAAAAACTGTTTTTT. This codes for CASSSTGKMEKLFF. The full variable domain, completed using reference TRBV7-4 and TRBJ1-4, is GAGVSQSPRYKVAKRGRDVALRCDSISGHVTLYWYRQTLGQGSEVLTYSQSDAQRDKSGRPSGRFSAERPERSVSTLKIQRTEQGDSAVYLCASSSTGKMEKLFFGSGTQLSVL.

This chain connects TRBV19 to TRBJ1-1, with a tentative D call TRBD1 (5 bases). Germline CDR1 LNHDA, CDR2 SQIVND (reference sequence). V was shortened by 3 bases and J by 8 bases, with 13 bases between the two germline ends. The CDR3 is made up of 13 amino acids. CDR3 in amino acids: CASSIYQGGEAFF. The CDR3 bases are TGTGCCAGTAGTATTTACCAGGGCGGCGAAGCTTTCTTT.

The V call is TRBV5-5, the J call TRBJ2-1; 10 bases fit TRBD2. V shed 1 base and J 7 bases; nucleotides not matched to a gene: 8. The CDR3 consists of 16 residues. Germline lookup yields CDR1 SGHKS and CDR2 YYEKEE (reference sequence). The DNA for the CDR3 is TGTGCCAGCAGCTTGCTACTAGCGGGGAGTAATAATGAGCAGTTCTTC. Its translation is CASSLLLAGSNNEQFF.

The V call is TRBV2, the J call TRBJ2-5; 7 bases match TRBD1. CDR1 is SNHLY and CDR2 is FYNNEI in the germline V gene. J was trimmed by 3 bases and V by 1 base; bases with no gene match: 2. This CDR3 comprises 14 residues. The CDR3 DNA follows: TGTGCCAGCAGTGAAGATGGGACAGAAGAGACCCAGTACTTC. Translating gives CASSEDGTEETQYF.

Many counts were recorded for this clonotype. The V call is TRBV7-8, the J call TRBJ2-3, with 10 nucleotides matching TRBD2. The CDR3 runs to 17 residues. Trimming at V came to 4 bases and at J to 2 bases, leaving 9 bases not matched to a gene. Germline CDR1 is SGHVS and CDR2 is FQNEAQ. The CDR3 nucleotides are TGTGCCAGCAGCTCGACATCTAGCGGGGGACTCACAGATACGCAGTATTTT. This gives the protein CASSSTSSGGLTDTQYF. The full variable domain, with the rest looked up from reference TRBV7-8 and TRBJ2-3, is GAGVSQSPRYKVAKRGQDVALRCDPISGHVSLFWYQQALGQGPEFLTYFQNEAQLDKSGLPSDRFFAERPEGSVSTLKIQRTQQEDSAVYLCASSSTSSGGLTDTQYFGPGTRLTVL.

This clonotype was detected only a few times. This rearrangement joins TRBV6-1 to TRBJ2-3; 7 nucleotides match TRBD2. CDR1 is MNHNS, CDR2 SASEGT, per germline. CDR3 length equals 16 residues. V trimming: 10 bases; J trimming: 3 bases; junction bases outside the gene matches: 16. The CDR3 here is CAIRWGSGLETDTQYF. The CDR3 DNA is TGTGCCATCCGGTGGGGGTCTGGACTAGAGACAGATACGCAGTATTTT.

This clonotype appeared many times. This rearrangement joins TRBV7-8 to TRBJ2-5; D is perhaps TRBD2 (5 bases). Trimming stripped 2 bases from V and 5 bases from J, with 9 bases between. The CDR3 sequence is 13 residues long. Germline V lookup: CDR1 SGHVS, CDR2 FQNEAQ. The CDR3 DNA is TGTGCCAGCAGCTTATCGCCGGGGGAGACCCAGTACTTC. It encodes CASSLSPGETQYF.

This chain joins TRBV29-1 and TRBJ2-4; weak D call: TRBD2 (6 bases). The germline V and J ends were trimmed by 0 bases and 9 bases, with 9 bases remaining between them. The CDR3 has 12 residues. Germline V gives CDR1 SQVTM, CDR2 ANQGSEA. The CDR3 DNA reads TGCAGCGTTGAAGAGAAGGAGGGCATTCAGTACTTC. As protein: CSVEEKEGIQYF.

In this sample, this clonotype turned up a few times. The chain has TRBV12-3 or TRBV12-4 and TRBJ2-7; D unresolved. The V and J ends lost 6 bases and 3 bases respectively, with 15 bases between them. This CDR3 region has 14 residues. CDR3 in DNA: TGTGCCAGCAGAGCCTCTAGGTCCCACTACGAGCAGTACTTC. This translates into CASRASRSHYEQYF.

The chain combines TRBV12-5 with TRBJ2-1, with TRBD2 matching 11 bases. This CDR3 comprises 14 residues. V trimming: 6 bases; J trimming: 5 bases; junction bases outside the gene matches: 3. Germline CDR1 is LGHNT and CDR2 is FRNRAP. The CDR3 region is CASGRGLADNEQFF. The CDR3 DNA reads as TGTGCTAGTGGCCGGGGACTAGCGGACAATGAGCAGTTCTTC.

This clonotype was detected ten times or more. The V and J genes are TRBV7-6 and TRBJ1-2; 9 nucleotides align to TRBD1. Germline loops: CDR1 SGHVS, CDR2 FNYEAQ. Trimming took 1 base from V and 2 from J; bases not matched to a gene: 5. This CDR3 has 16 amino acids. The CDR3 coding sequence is TGTGCCAGCAGCTTAGGTCCCGACAGGGGGAACTATGGCTACACCTTC. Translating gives CASSLGPDRGNYGYTF.

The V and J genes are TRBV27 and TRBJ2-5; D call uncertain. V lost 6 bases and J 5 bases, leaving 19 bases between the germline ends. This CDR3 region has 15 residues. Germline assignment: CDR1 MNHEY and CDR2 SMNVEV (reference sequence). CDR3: CASSPLQNRWETQYF. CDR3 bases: TGTGCCAGCAGCCCCTTACAGAACAGATGGGAGACCCAGTACTTC.

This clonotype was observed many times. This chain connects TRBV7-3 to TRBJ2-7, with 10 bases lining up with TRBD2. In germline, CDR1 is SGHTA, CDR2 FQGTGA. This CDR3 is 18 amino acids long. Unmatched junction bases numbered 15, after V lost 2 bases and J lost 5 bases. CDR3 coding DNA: TGTGCCAGCAGCTTACATTTAGAGCGGGGGGGCCGATGGAACGAGCAGTACTTC. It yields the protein CASSLHLERGGRWNEQYF.

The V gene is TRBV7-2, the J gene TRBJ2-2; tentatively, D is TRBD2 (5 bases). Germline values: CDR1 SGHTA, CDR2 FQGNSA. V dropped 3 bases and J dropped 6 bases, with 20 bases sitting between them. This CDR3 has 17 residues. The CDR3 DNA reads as TGTGCCAGCAGCTTTTTGACTATTAGTCAAATGGCCGGGGAGCTGTTTTTT. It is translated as CASSFLTISQMAGELFF.

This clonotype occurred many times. The DNA for the CDR3 is TGTGCCAGCAGTTTAGGGATAGCGGGGATCACAGATACGCAGTATTTT. This translates into CASSLGIAGITDTQYF. The chain has TRBV12-3 or TRBV12-4 and TRBJ2-3, with TRBD2 identical over 8 bases. V dropped 1 base and J dropped 2; count of bases not matched to a gene: 5. This CDR3 has 16 amino acids.

CDR3 nucleotides: TGCAGCGTCGCCCCGGGTACCGGGGAGCTGTTTTTT. This codes for CSVAPGTGELFF. The genes are TRBV29-1 and TRBJ2-2, with D hard to call. CDR1 SQVTM and CDR2 ANQGSEA come from the germline V gene. V lost 6 bases, J lost 5 bases, and 10 bases lay in between. The CDR3 loop spans 12 amino acids.

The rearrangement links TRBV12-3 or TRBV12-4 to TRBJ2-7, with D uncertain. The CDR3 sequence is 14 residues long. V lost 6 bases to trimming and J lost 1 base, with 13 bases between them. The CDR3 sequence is CASSRFYESYEQYF. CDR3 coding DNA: TGTGCCAGCAGCCGATTTTACGAGTCCTACGAGCAGTACTTC.

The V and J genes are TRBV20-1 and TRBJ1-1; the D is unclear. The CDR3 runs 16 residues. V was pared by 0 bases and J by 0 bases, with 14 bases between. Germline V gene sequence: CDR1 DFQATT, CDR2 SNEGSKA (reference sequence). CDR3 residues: CSARDLIGPMNTEAFF. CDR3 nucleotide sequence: TGCAGTGCTAGAGATTTAATTGGCCCCATGAACACTGAAGCTTTCTTT.

As DNA, the CDR3 is TGTGCCAGCAGCCTCCAGGGTTTGGGGAACACTGAAGCTTTCTTT. Translating it yields CASSLQGLGNTEAFF. The V call is TRBV28, the J call TRBJ1-1; D is perhaps TRBD1 (5 bases). From germline, CDR1 is MDHEN and CDR2 SYDVKM. V was clipped by 6 bases and J by 1 base, with 15 bases between them. CDR3 length equals 15 residues.

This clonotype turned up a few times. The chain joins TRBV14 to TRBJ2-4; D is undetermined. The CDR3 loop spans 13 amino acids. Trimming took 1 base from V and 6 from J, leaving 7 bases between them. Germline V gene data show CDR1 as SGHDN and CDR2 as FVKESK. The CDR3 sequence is CASSQVMGNIQYF. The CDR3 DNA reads TGTGCCAGCAGCCAAGTTATGGGAAACATTCAGTACTTC. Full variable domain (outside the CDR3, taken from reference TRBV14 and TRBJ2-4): EAGVTQFPSHSVIEKGQTVTLRCDPISGHDNLYWYRRVMGKEIKFLLHFVKESKQDESGMPNNRFLAERTGGTYSTLKVQPAELEDSGVYFCASSQVMGNIQYFGAGTRLSVL.

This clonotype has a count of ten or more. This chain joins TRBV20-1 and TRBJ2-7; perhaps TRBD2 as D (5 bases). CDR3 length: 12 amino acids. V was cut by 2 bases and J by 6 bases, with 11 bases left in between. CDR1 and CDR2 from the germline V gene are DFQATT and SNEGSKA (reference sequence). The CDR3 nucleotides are TGCAGTGCTAGACGAGGGCTGAGCGAGCAGTACTTC. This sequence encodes CSARRGLSEQYF.

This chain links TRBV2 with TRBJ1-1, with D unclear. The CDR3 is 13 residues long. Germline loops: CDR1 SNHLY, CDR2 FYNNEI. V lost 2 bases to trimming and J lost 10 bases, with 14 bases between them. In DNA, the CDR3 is TGTGCCAGCAGTGAAATCAACATTCACATAGCTTTCTTT. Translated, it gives CASSEINIHIAFF. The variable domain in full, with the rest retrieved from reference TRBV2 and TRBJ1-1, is EPEVTQTPSHQVTQMGQEVILRCVPISNHLYFYWYRQILGQKVEFLVSFYNNEISEKSEIFDDQFSVERPDGSNFTLKIRSTKLEDSAMYFCASSEINIHIAFFGQGTRLTVV.

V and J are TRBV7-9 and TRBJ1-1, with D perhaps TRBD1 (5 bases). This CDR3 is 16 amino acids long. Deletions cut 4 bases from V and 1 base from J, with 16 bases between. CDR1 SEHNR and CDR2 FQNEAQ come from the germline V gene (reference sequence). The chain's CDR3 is CASSSPTDGGNTEAFF. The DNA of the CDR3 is TGTGCCAGCAGCTCACCAACCGACGGGGGGAACACTGAAGCTTTCTTT.

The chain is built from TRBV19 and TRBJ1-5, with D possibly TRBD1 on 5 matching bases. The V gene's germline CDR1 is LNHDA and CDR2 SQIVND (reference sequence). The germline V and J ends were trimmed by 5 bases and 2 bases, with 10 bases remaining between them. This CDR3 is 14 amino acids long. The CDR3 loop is CASSWGTRNQPQHF. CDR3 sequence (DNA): TGTGCCAGTAGTTGGGGGACGCGCAATCAGCCCCAGCATTTT. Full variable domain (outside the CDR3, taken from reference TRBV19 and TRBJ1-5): DGGITQSPKYLFRKEGQNVTLSCEQNLNHDAMYWYRQDPGQGLRLIYYSQIVNDFQKGDIAEGYSVSREKKESFPLTVTSAQKNPTAFYLCASSWGTRNQPQHFGDGTRLSIL.